This record covers a single T cell receptor (beta chain). Its antigen is unidentified. Sorting of unstimulated PBMCs yielded separate CD3+CD4+ and CD3+CD8+ fractions. This record belongs to a study of T cell clones after liver transplantation. Study summary: TCRbeta sequencing after a pre-transplant mixed lymphocyte reaction identified graft-donor-reactive clones, later tracked in post-transplant blood.

CDR3 size: 15 residues. CDR1 and CDR2 from the germline V gene are KGHSH and LQKENI. Trimming took off 3 bases at V and 6 bases at J, with 17 bases between the two ends. Study-level points and caveats: Post-transplant time points were not standardized, so conclusions are preliminary.

The method was immunoSEQ multiplex PCR; TCRdb's version includes in-frame clones alone and lacks a portion of them. Of some 70,000 clones in the sample, about four fifths were seen once. The V gene is TRBV18, the J gene TRBJ1-2; possibly TRBD1 for D (6 bases). Sequences were derived from CD4+ T cells from blood, sampled before liver transplant. The TCR comes from a human donor who received a liver transplant. The CDR3 region is CASSPPGATWDGYTF. CDR3 bases: TGTGCCAGCTCACCGCCGGGGGCCACCTGGGATGGCTACACCTTC. The entire variable domain, with the rest obtained from reference TRBV18 and TRBJ1-2, is as follows: NAGVMQNPRHLVRRRGQEARLRCSPMKGHSHVYWYRQLPEEGLKFMVYLQKENIIDESGMPKERFSAEFPKEGPSILRIQQVVRGDSAAYFCASSPPGATWDGYTFGSGTRLTVV.